These 29 T cell receptor beta chains were sequenced from one sample in a study of Ad26.COV2.S vaccination and SARS-CoV-2 variants (dated by TCRdb to the early 2020s). The library was prepared using the immunoSEQ multiplex PCR assay. As stored in TCRdb, this immuneACCESS dataset retains in-frame rearrangements with V and J assigned. A fraction of the clones does not appear; measured against another copy, unresolved V genes explain less than half of the discrepancy, and the remainder lacks a known reason. Counted in this sample were around 300,000 clones; approximately 87% of them appeared once. The ten largest clones represent about 5% of the sample. In light of the paper, this sample's treatment or condition label describes: over 15 received Ad26.COV2.S at low or high dose, single or two shots; 5 received placebo; per-sample allocation not given. Repertoires of vaccine and placebo recipients were sequenced from samples collected on day 63 after the first injection.

The sample was peripheral blood, taken in a trial of Ad26.COV2.S vaccine versus placebo. The receptors originated from a person between 18 and 59 years old who received the Ad26.COV2.S COVID-19 vaccine or a placebo.

J is TRBJ2-3 and V is TRBV5-5; possible D gene TRBD1, 6 bases. The V gene's germline CDR1 is SGHKS and CDR2 YYEKEE (reference sequence). Trimming took off 4 bases at V and 0 bases at J, with 15 bases between the two ends. This CDR3 has 16 residues. CDR3 sequence: CASSAKGQTSTDTQYF. The CDR3 DNA is TGTGCCAGCAGCGCGAAGGGACAAACCAGCACAGATACGCAGTATTTT.

The chain recombines TRBV9 with TRBJ2-5; 11 positions agree with TRBD2. This CDR3 is built from 17 residues. Germline assignment: CDR1 SGDLS and CDR2 YYNGEE. The junction had 5 bases not matched to a gene; V was cut back by 0 bases and J by 1 base. In DNA form, the CDR3 reads TGTGCCAGCAGCGTAGCGGCTAGCGGGGGGTCCCAAGAGACCCAGTACTTC. The encoded protein is CASSVAASGGSQETQYF. The entire variable domain, with the rest obtained from reference TRBV9 and TRBJ2-5, is as follows: DSGVTQTPKHLITATGQRVTLRCSPRSGDLSVYWYQQSLDQGLQFLIQYYNGEERAKGNILERFSAQQFPDLHSELNLSSLELGDSALYFCASSVAASGGSQETQYFGPGTRLLVL.

In the case of this clone: A read error may produce the germline difference seen at one junction end. The V and J genes are TRBV5-8 and TRBJ1-2, with a possible D match to TRBD1 (6 bases). The CDR3 length is 16 residues. Germline V gives CDR1 SGHTS, CDR2 YDEGEE. DNA for the CDR3: TGTGCCAGCAGCTTGGAAGCCGAATTCAGGGGCCAGCTGGAGGGGTTC. Its protein product is CASSLEAEFRGQLEGF.

This chain connects TRBV3-1 (or the pseudogene TRBV3-2) to TRBJ2-2; D unclear. Germline CDR1 reads LGHDT; CDR2 reads YNNKEL (reference sequence). Trimming removed 5 bases from V and 3 bases from J, with 1 base in between. The CDR3 consists of 11 residues. The CDR3 nucleotides read TGTGCCAGCAGCTACACCGGGGAGCTGTTTTTT. This codes for CASSYTGELFF.

This clone was seen once. The J gene is TRBJ1-6, the V gene TRBV7-2, with D maybe TRBD1 (6 bases). V lost 5 bases and J lost 8, with 16 bases in between. The CDR3 extends over 15 amino acids. The germline gives CDR1 SGHTA, CDR2 FQGNSA. The CDR3 nucleotides are TGTGCCAGCAGCCCGAAGGCCGGGGGGCATTCACCCCTCCACTTT. It is translated as CASSPKAGGHSPLHF.

CDR3 sequence (DNA): TGTGCCAGCAGGTTCAGCGGTACCTACAATGAGCAGTTCTTC. It yields the protein CASRFSGTYNEQFF. This sequence joins TRBV28 and TRBJ2-1; possibly TRBD2 for D (5 bases). Germline lookup yields CDR1 MDHEN and CDR2 SYDVKM. The CDR3 spans 14 residues. V dropped 6 bases and J dropped 2 bases, with 11 bases sitting between them.

The chain links TRBV7-2 to TRBJ1-1; no definite D call. This CDR3 is built from 14 residues. In germline, CDR1 is SGHTA, CDR2 FQGNSA. V gave up 5 bases and J gave up 0 bases, with 10 bases separating them. DNA for the CDR3: TGTGCCAGCAGCCCCGGACGAGTGAACACTGAAGCTTTCTTT. Residues: CASSPGRVNTEAFF.

V is TRBV19 and J is TRBJ2-7; TRBD1 agrees at 8 bases. Looked up from germline, CDR1 is LNHDA and CDR2 is SQIVND (reference sequence). The V segment lost 5 bases and the J segment 0 bases; nucleotides outside the gene matches: 6. The CDR3 extends over 15 amino acids. The CDR3 region is CASSVRQGISYEQYF. The DNA of the CDR3 is TGTGCCAGTAGTGTGAGACAGGGGATCTCCTACGAGCAGTACTTC. Based on the CDR3 plus reference TRBV19 and TRBJ2-7, the full variable domain is DGGITQSPKYLFRKEGQNVTLSCEQNLNHDAMYWYRQDPGQGLRLIYYSQIVNDFQKGDIAEGYSVSREKKESFPLTVTSAQKNPTAFYLCASSVRQGISYEQYFGPGTRLTVT.

The chain joins TRBV7-2 to TRBJ1-5, with D perhaps matching TRBD1 (6 bases). CDR1 is SGHTA and CDR2 is FQGNSA in the germline V gene. This CDR3 region has 14 residues. Trimming left V 5 bases short and J 6 bases short, with 14 bases between. The CDR3 DNA sequence: TGTGCCAGCAGCCCACAGGGATCGGGTCAGCCCCAGCATTTT. It is translated as CASSPQGSGQPQHF.

The chain uses TRBV18 and TRBJ1-6; D is unresolved. The CDR3 has 15 amino acids. Deletions cut 3 bases from V and 7 bases from J, with 13 bases between. CDR1 KGHSH and CDR2 LQKENI come from the germline V gene. CDR3 sequence (DNA): TGTGCCAGCTCACCGGGCGGGGTTCAAAATTCACCCCTCCACTTT. It is translated as CASSPGGVQNSPLHF.

V usage is TRBV9 and J usage is TRBJ2-2; 14 bases fit TRBD2. CDR1 and CDR2 from the germline V gene are SGDLS and YYNGEE. J was trimmed by 0 bases and V by 3 bases; bases with no gene match: 10. This CDR3 is built from 20 residues. The CDR3 DNA reads TGTGCCAGCAGCGCCTTCCCGGGACTAGCGGGAGCCCCGAACACCGGGGAGCTGTTTTTT. This sequence encodes CASSAFPGLAGAPNTGELFF.

The J gene is TRBJ2-3, the V gene TRBV29-1; D is unclear. Germline values: CDR1 SQVTM, CDR2 ANQGSEA. The CDR3 length is 14 residues. Trimming stripped 4 bases from V and 0 bases from J, with 11 bases between. The CDR3 region is CSVAAILSTDTQYF. CDR3 sequence (DNA): TGCAGCGTTGCAGCGATCTTAAGCACAGATACGCAGTATTTT.

The V call is TRBV7-2, the J call TRBJ2-3; 11 bases are a match to TRBD2. The length of the CDR3 is 18 residues. V was clipped by 0 bases and J by 2 bases; unmatched bases: 7. Germline CDR1 is SGHTA and CDR2 is FQGNSA. CDR3 sequence reads: CASSLALSGRAFTDTQYF. The CDR3 DNA follows: TGTGCCAGCAGCTTAGCGCTTAGCGGGAGGGCCTTCACAGATACGCAGTATTTT. The whole variable domain, remainder taken from reference TRBV7-2 and TRBJ2-3, is GAGVSQSPSNKVTEKGKDVELRCDPISGHTALYWYRQSLGQGLEFLIYFQGNSAPDKSGLPSDRFSAERTGGSVSTLTIQRTQQEDSAVYLCASSLALSGRAFTDTQYFGPGTRLTVL.

This clone was seen a single time. The chain carries TRBV5-5 and TRBJ1-6, with no clear D. V lost 1 base and J 8 bases, leaving 10 bases between the germline ends. CDR1 and CDR2 from the germline V gene are SGHKS and YYEKEE (reference sequence). CDR3 length: 14 amino acids. For the CDR3, the DNA is TGTGCCAGCAGCTTGAACGCGCGCTATTCACCCCTCCACTTT. It is translated as CASSLNARYSPLHF.

The V gene is TRBV7-2, the J gene TRBJ2-3; 10 bases line up with TRBD1. Trimming cost V 5 bases and J 2 bases; bases outside gene matches: 7. CDR3 size: 16 residues. CDR1 and CDR2 (germline): SGHTA, FQGNSA. The CDR3 sequence is CASSPGDRGSTDTQYF. CDR3 bases: TGTGCCAGCAGCCCTGGGGACAGGGGATCCACAGATACGCAGTATTTT. Filled out from reference TRBV7-2 and TRBJ2-3, the complete variable domain reads GAGVSQSPSNKVTEKGKDVELRCDPISGHTALYWYRQSLGQGLEFLIYFQGNSAPDKSGLPSDRFSAERTGGSVSTLTIQRTQQEDSAVYLCASSPGDRGSTDTQYFGPGTRLTVL.

V is TRBV9 and J is TRBJ1-1, with 8 bases lining up with TRBD1. The CDR3 length is 15 residues. Germline V gene data show CDR1 as SGDLS and CDR2 as YYNGEE. V dropped 0 bases and J dropped 5; count of bases not matched to a gene: 6. In nucleotides, the CDR3 is TGTGCCAGCAGCGTAGGGTCAGGGGGCGGGACTGAAGCTTTCTTT. As protein: CASSVGSGGGTEAFF.

The rearrangement links TRBV27 to TRBJ2-3; the D gene could be TRBD1 or TRBD2 (5 bases each). Germline V gene lookup returns CDR1 MNHEY and CDR2 SMNVEV (reference sequence). CDR3 length: 14 residues. Trimming took off 5 bases at V and 5 bases at J, with 14 bases between the two ends. CDR3 sequence reads: CASSLQWDLDTQYF. The CDR3 region has the DNA TGTGCCAGCAGTCTACAGTGGGACCTAGATACGCAGTATTTT.

The J gene is TRBJ1-1, the V gene TRBV9, with D maybe TRBD1 (6 bases). The CDR3 totals 15 residues. V lost 0 bases and J 1 base, leaving 10 bases between the germline ends. The germline CDR1 and CDR2 sequences are SGDLS and YYNGEE. The CDR3 DNA reads TGTGCCAGCAGCGTAGACGGCAGGGGGAACACTGAAGCTTTCTTT. Encoded protein: CASSVDGRGNTEAFF.

The chain's CDR3 is CASSLRLTTDTQYF. DNA of the CDR3: TGTGCCAGCAGCTTAAGGTTGACTACAGATACGCAGTATTTT. The gene calls are TRBV11-2 and TRBJ2-3; D uncertain. V shed 2 bases and J shed 3 bases, with 9 bases lying between them. The germline gives CDR1 SGHAT, CDR2 FQNNGV. The CDR3 is made up of 14 amino acids.

The chain couples TRBV5-8 to TRBJ2-1; possibly TRBD2 for D (6 bases). The CDR3 runs to 15 residues. Trimming pared 4 bases from V and 0 bases from J, leaving 11 bases between. Germline assignment: CDR1 SGHTS and CDR2 YDEGEE. The CDR3 DNA is TGTGCCAGCAGCCCCACTAGCTCCTCCTACAATGAGCAGTTCTTC. Translated: CASSPTSSSYNEQFF.

CDR3 sequence: CASSLLVGGYEQYV. For the CDR3, the DNA is TGTGCCAGCAGCTTATTGGTAGGAGGCTACGAGCAGTACGTC. This chain uses TRBV7-2 with TRBJ2-7, with D perhaps matching TRBD2 (5 bases). V was cut by 2 bases and J by 3 bases, with 11 bases left in between. Germline CDR1 reads SGHTA; CDR2 reads FQGNSA. The CDR3 is 14 residues long.

This rearrangement joins TRBV29-1 to TRBJ1-1; D call uncertain. Germline CDR1 and CDR2: SQVTM and ANQGSEA. Trimming took off 6 bases at V and 0 bases at J, with 8 bases between the two ends. The CDR3 spans 12 residues. The CDR3 loop is CSVGSMNTEAFF. Here the CDR3 DNA reads TGCAGCGTCGGAAGTATGAACACTGAAGCTTTCTTT.

V usage is TRBV12-5 and J usage is TRBJ2-1; a weak D match, TRBD1 (6 bases). The V and J ends lost 7 bases and 8 bases respectively, with 24 bases between them. CDR1 and CDR2 from the germline V gene are LGHNT and FRNRAP. CDR3 length: 16 amino acids. CDR3 sequence (DNA): TGTGCTAGTGAGGACCTAGGCTCCCGACCAGGGGATGAGCAGTTCTTC. Its translation: CASEDLGSRPGDEQFF.

The J gene is TRBJ2-2, the V gene TRBV7-8; 7 bases agree with TRBD1. Losses at the gene ends were 7 bases for V and 4 bases for J; bases not matched to a gene: 6. The CDR3 covers 14 residues. Germline loops: CDR1 SGHVS, CDR2 FQNEAQ. CDR3 nucleotide sequence: TGTGCCAGCAAGAAGGGACAGATCACCGGGGAGCTGTTTTTT. It is translated as CASKKGQITGELFF.

The V gene is TRBV27, the J gene TRBJ2-7; 7 nucleotides agree with TRBD2. CDR1 MNHEY and CDR2 SMNVEV come from the germline V gene (reference sequence). V shed 3 bases, J shed 0 bases, and the junction held 5 bases outside the gene matches. This CDR3 is 15 amino acids long. DNA for the CDR3: TGTGCCAGCAGTTTTGGTGGCGGGAGCTCCTACGAGCAGTACGTC. It specifies CASSFGGGSSYEQYV.

The V and J genes are TRBV5-4 and TRBJ1-1, with TRBD1 identical over 7 bases. The CDR3 is 15 residues long. With 0 bases clipped from V and 6 bases from J, the junction kept 8 bases outside the gene matches. Per germline, CDR1 SGHNT and CDR2 YYREEE (reference sequence). CDR3 bases: TGTGCCAGCAGCTTGGATGTACAGGGGATGCCTGAAGCTTTCTTT. Translating it yields CASSLDVQGMPEAFF.

The V call is TRBV6-1, the J call TRBJ2-2, with D perhaps matching TRBD1 (5 bases). CDR1 MNHNS and CDR2 SASEGT come from the germline V gene. The CDR3 totals 16 residues. Trimming stripped 4 bases from V and 1 base from J, with 13 bases between. CDR3 region: CASSANLGENTGELFF. The CDR3 bases are TGTGCCAGCAGTGCCAACCTAGGGGAGAACACCGGGGAGCTGTTTTTT.

In its sample, this clone was seen a few times. V is TRBV19 and J is TRBJ1-5, with D unresolved. The germline CDR1 and CDR2 sequences are LNHDA and SQIVND (reference sequence). The CDR3 is 12 amino acids. V was shortened by 3 bases and J by 4 bases, with 4 bases between the two germline ends. CDR3 in amino acids: CASSMRNQPQHF. The CDR3 DNA reads TGTGCCAGTAGTATGCGGAATCAGCCCCAGCATTTT.

This chain connects TRBV30 to TRBJ1-2; D unresolved. The V end was cut by 0 bases, the J end by 4 bases, with 9 bases between. In germline, CDR1 is GTSNPN, CDR2 SVGIG (reference sequence). The length of the CDR3 is 13 residues. CDR3 DNA sequence: TGTGCCTGGAGTGTAGGTCCGGGCTATGGCTACACCTTC. Protein: CAWSVGPGYGYTF.